A single sample is the source of the 4 T cell receptor beta chains below, sequenced in a study of molecular identifiers for immune sequencing clone quantification. One entry per CDR3 protein, called by TCRdb with MiXCR from the PCR reads. This sample has under 350,000 distinct CDR3 sequences; roughly a quarter occur once, and the top ten carry roughly 0.7%. What was sequenced was naive CD8+ T cells from blood, with Jurkat cell RNA spiked in. Specified subset: FACS-sorted CD8+CD4-CCR7+CD45RA+ naive T cells. These receptors came from a human donor in good health. Some libraries in this study had Jurkat cell RNA spiked in.

The chain carries TRBV12-3 or TRBV12-4 and TRBJ2-7; D is uncertain. The CDR3 spans 14 residues. Trimming shortened V by 3 bases and J by 3 bases, and 12 bases separated the two germline ends. The CDR3 DNA reads as TGTGCCAGCAGTTTTCGTGGGTCCGGCTACGAGCAGTACTTC. It translates to CASSFRGSGYEQYF.

This clonotype has just a few counts. The chain links TRBV6-1 to TRBJ2-3; 7 positions agree with TRBD1. CDR1 and CDR2 (germline): MNHNS, SASEGT. V was clipped by 1 base and J by 2 bases; unmatched bases: 9. The length of the CDR3 is 17 residues. CDR3 region: CASSEGGRGLLTDTQYF. The CDR3 nucleotides are TGTGCCAGCAGTGAAGGTGGCAGGGGGTTACTCACAGATACGCAGTATTTT.

V and J are TRBV6-6 and TRBJ2-7; D remains ambiguous. Per the germline V gene, CDR1 is MNHNY and CDR2 is SVGAGI (reference sequence). V lost 5 bases, J lost 4 bases, and 12 bases lay in between. CDR3 length equals 13 residues. CDR3 bases: TGTGCCAGCAGTCCCCCTGGATTGTACGAGCAGTACTTC. It encodes CASSPPGLYEQYF.

The V gene is TRBV10-3, the J gene TRBJ2-5; tentative D call: TRBD2 (5 bases). The CDR3 contains 13 residues. Trimming stripped 10 bases from V and 4 bases from J, with 16 bases between. The germline V gene has CDR1 ENHRY and CDR2 SYGVKD. For the CDR3, the DNA is TGTGCCACTCGAGAGGGCAGCCGAGAGACCCAGTACTTC. Its protein product is CATREGSRETQYF.